These 30 T cell receptor beta chains share one sample of origin, sequenced in a study of tumor-infiltrating lymphocytes in localized non-small cell lung cancer. Method: immunoSEQ multiplex PCR; TCRdb's copy keeps in-frame clones and lacks some. This sample has 12,000 or so clones; about four fifths occur once, and the top ten carry approximately 4.9%. Specimen: lung tumor tissue. The receptors derive from a human donor with non-small cell lung cancer.

The genes are TRBV2 and TRBJ1-3; D uncertain. V was cut by 1 base and J by 0 bases, with 4 bases left in between. Germline assignment: CDR1 SNHLY and CDR2 FYNNEI. CDR3 size: 14 residues. The CDR3 DNA is TGTGCCAGCAGTGAAGAAAACTCTGGAAACACCATATATTTT. Translating gives CASSEENSGNTIYF.

This clone was counted a single time. V is TRBV7-9 and J is TRBJ1-2, with a weak D call TRBD1 (6 bases). Germline V CDR1 and CDR2: SEHNR, FQNEAQ (reference sequence). V gave up 6 bases and J gave up 2 bases, with 19 bases separating them. CDR3 length equals 16 residues. The CDR3 nucleotides read TGTGCCAGCAGGGGGGGCGACGGGTCTCAGAACTATGGCTACACCTTC. It is translated as CASRGGDGSQNYGYTF.

The V call is TRBV7-2, the J call TRBJ2-5, with 10 bases lining up with TRBD2. Germline CDR1 reads SGHTA; CDR2 reads FQGNSA. The V gene end was trimmed by 3 bases and the J gene end by 7 bases; junction bases not matched to a gene: 14. This CDR3 is built from 17 residues. The CDR3 is CASSFSGGSPREGTQYF. The CDR3 DNA reads as TGTGCCAGCAGCTTTAGCGGGGGGTCCCCGCGGGAAGGGACCCAGTACTTC.

The chain employs TRBV27 and TRBJ1-1; D is unclear. The CDR3 consists of 13 residues. V was pared by 9 bases and J by 7 bases, with 18 bases between. Looked up from germline, CDR1 is MNHEY and CDR2 is SMNVEV (reference sequence). The CDR3 loop is CASQAGGRSEAFF. The CDR3 DNA follows: TGTGCCAGTCAAGCCGGAGGACGAAGTGAAGCTTTCTTT.

V usage is TRBV19 and J usage is TRBJ2-2; 7 nucleotides line up with TRBD1. The trim removed 9 bases at V and 1 base at J, leaving 8 bases unmatched. Germline V gene sequence: CDR1 LNHDA, CDR2 SQIVND (reference sequence). The CDR3 has 15 residues. CDR3 sequence reads: CASSDRTWNTGELFF. The CDR3 DNA reads TGTGCCAGCTCGGACAGGACCTGGAACACCGGGGAGCTGTTTTTT.

CDR3 loop: CASSDQREELTGELFF. CDR3 in DNA: TGTGCCAGCAGTGACCAGCGGGAGGAACTAACCGGGGAGCTGTTTTTT. The V gene is TRBV25-1, the J gene TRBJ2-2; 9 bases map to TRBD2. CDR3 size: 16 residues. With 3 bases clipped from V and 5 bases from J, the junction kept 7 bases outside the gene matches. Germline loops: CDR1 MGHDK, CDR2 SYGVNS.

This clone was observed a handful of times. The chain joins TRBV2 to TRBJ1-2; D is unresolved. The CDR3 spans 13 residues. Trimming left V 2 bases short and J 8 bases short, with 12 bases between. Germline values: CDR1 SNHLY, CDR2 FYNNEI. Here the CDR3 reads CASSETPVRGYTF. DNA for the CDR3: TGTGCCAGCAGTGAAACCCCCGTGAGAGGCTACACCTTC. The full variable domain, rest sourced from reference TRBV2 and TRBJ1-2, is EPEVTQTPSHQVTQMGQEVILRCVPISNHLYFYWYRQILGQKVEFLVSFYNNEISEKSEIFDDQFSVERPDGSNFTLKIRSTKLEDSAMYFCASSETPVRGYTFGSGTRLTVV.

The CDR3 protein is CASSLGPSNTEAFF. The CDR3 DNA reads as TGTGCCAGCAGCTTAGGGCCCTCTAACACTGAAGCTTTCTTT. The rearrangement links TRBV11-2 to TRBJ1-1; D call uncertain. V lost 1 base and J 2 bases, leaving 8 bases between the germline ends. Per the germline V gene, CDR1 is SGHAT and CDR2 is FQNNGV. The CDR3 is 14 residues long. Full variable domain (missing parts from reference TRBV11-2 and TRBJ1-1): EAGVAQSPRYKIIEKRQSVAFWCNPISGHATLYWYQQILGQGPKLLIQFQNNGVVDDSQLPKDRFSAERLKGVDSTLKIQPAKLEDSAVYLCASSLGPSNTEAFFGQGTRLTVV.

The chain uses TRBV7-9 and TRBJ2-3; maybe TRBD2 (5 bases). In germline, CDR1 is SEHNR, CDR2 FQNEAQ (reference sequence). Trimming removed 10 bases from V and 6 bases from J, with 17 bases in between. The CDR3 runs 13 residues. The CDR3 reads CAKGASGEDTQYF. DNA for the CDR3: TGTGCCAAGGGAGCCAGTGGGGAGGATACGCAGTATTTT.

This clone is large. V and J are TRBV6-5 and TRBJ2-2; D is uncertain. In germline, CDR1 is MNHEY, CDR2 SVGAGI. Trimming took 0 bases from V and 7 from J, leaving 9 bases between them. The CDR3 totals 14 residues. The CDR3 DNA is TGTGCCAGCAGTTACTCGATCTCTTACGGGGAGCTGTTTTTT. Translating gives CASSYSISYGELFF.

The chain uses TRBV5-1 and TRBJ1-1, with 8 positions matching TRBD1. The V gene's germline CDR1 is SGHRS and CDR2 YFSETQ. The CDR3 is 16 residues long. Trimming at V came to 4 bases and at J to 1 base, leaving 9 bases not matched to a gene. CDR3 in amino acids: CASSPGTGTPNTEAFF. Here the CDR3 DNA reads TGCGCCAGCAGCCCCGGGACAGGCACCCCGAACACTGAAGCTTTCTTT. Using reference TRBV5-1 and TRBJ1-1 for the parts outside the CDR3, the full variable domain is KAGVTQTPRYLIKTRGQQVTLSCSPISGHRSVSWYQQTPGQGLQFLFEYFSETQRNKGNFPGRFSGRQFSNSRSEMNVSTLELGDSALYLCASSPGTGTPNTEAFFGQGTRLTVV.

The gene calls are TRBV2 and TRBJ2-1; TRBD1 might be the D (5 bases). Germline CDR1 and CDR2: SNHLY and FYNNEI. V lost 6 bases, J lost 5 bases, and 20 bases lay in between. This CDR3 is built from 16 residues. The CDR3 DNA follows: TGTGCCAGCAGGGTTATCGGGTGGCAGGGCGACAATGAGCAGTTCTTC. Residues: CASRVIGWQGDNEQFF. The whole variable domain, filled in from reference TRBV2 and TRBJ2-1, reads EPEVTQTPSHQVTQMGQEVILRCVPISNHLYFYWYRQILGQKVEFLVSFYNNEISEKSEIFDDQFSVERPDGSNFTLKIRSTKLEDSAMYFCASRVIGWQGDNEQFFGPGTRLTVL.

The chain recombines TRBV7-2 with TRBJ2-3, with 10 bases lining up with TRBD1. This CDR3 contains 16 residues. CDR1 is SGHTA and CDR2 is FQGNSA in the germline V gene. V was pared by 3 bases and J by 3 bases, with 6 bases of the junction left unmatched. The DNA of the CDR3 is TGTGCCAGCAGCTTGGACAGGGGGGTTTCTACAGATACGCAGTATTTT. Translating it yields CASSLDRGVSTDTQYF.

The chain employs TRBV4-3 and TRBJ2-7; tentatively, D is TRBD1 (6 bases). CDR3 length equals 15 residues. Germline lookup yields CDR1 LGHNA and CDR2 YSLEER. Trimming took 0 bases from V and 5 from J, leaving 14 bases between them. The CDR3 DNA is TGCGCCAGCAGCCAAGACTCGACAGGTGGGAACGAGCAGTACTTC. It yields the protein CASSQDSTGGNEQYF.

The V call is TRBV4-1, the J call TRBJ1-2; 8 bases agree with TRBD1. This CDR3 has 19 amino acids. CDR1 is MGHRA, CDR2 YSYEKL, per germline. J was trimmed by 4 bases and V by 0 bases; bases with no gene match: 16. The CDR3 is CASSQEVNRGLEISYGYTF. In nucleotides, the CDR3 is TGCGCCAGCAGCCAAGAAGTGAACAGGGGGTTAGAGATAAGCTATGGCTACACCTTC.

The chain couples TRBV4-1 to TRBJ2-1, with 8 bases that match TRBD1. The CDR3 is 18 amino acids. Germline-derived CDR1 and CDR2 are MGHRA and YSYEKL. V was clipped by 5 bases and J by 3 bases; unmatched bases: 15. CDR3 sequence reads: CASSNDHPRQGLYNEQFF. The DNA of the CDR3 is TGCGCCAGCAGCAACGATCACCCCCGACAGGGGCTCTACAATGAGCAGTTCTTC.

This chain connects TRBV5-5 to TRBJ2-1, with 9 bases that match TRBD2. Germline V lookup: CDR1 SGHKS, CDR2 YYEKEE (reference sequence). V was pared by 2 bases and J by 1 base, with 13 bases of the junction left unmatched. The CDR3 spans 19 residues. CDR3 in DNA: TGTGCCAGCAGCTTAGTCTTGAGCGGGAGGACTAGTTCCTACAATGAGCAGTTCTTC. This gives the protein CASSLVLSGRTSSYNEQFF.

This clone was counted a single time. The rearrangement joins TRBV9 to TRBJ2-5; 7 bases map to TRBD2. Germline V gives CDR1 SGDLS, CDR2 YYNGEE. V shed 0 bases and J 4 bases; nucleotides not matched to a gene: 6. The CDR3 runs 15 residues. The CDR3 region has the DNA TGTGCCAGCAGCGTAGCGGGGGGATATGGAGAGACCCAGTACTTC. Protein product: CASSVAGGYGETQYF.

The chain carries TRBV7-9 and TRBJ1-2; 7 positions agree with TRBD1. After removal of 2 bases from V and 10 bases from J, the junction contained 16 bases not matched to a gene. Germline loops: CDR1 SEHNR, CDR2 FQNEAQ (reference sequence). The CDR3 runs 16 residues. The CDR3 loop is CASSLRGAGTVQPYTF. DNA for the CDR3: TGTGCCAGCAGCTTAAGGGGCGCGGGGACAGTGCAGCCCTACACCTTC.

The V and J genes are TRBV7-8 and TRBJ1-6, with TRBD1 matching 12 bases. V shed 4 bases, J shed 9 bases, and the junction held 4 bases outside the gene matches. In germline, CDR1 is SGHVS, CDR2 FQNEAQ. This CDR3 contains 15 residues. Here the CDR3 reads CASSYRDRGLSPLHF. The CDR3, as DNA: TGTGCCAGCAGCTACCGGGACAGGGGGCTTTCACCCCTCCACTTT.

The rearrangement uses TRBV20-1 and TRBJ1-2; no clear D. This CDR3 is 11 amino acids long. The germline V and J ends were trimmed by 5 bases and 6 bases, with 10 bases remaining between them. CDR1 and CDR2 (germline): DFQATT, SNEGSKA (reference sequence). The CDR3 loop reads CSAAWNNGYTF. The CDR3 coding sequence is TGCAGTGCTGCTTGGAACAATGGCTACACCTTC.

This chain joins TRBV5-1 and TRBJ2-3; D gene uncertain. The CDR3 has 11 amino acids. The germline V gene has CDR1 SGHRS and CDR2 YFSETQ. V shed 0 bases and J shed 5 bases, with 1 base lying between them. CDR3: CASSLEDTQYF. The CDR3 DNA sequence: TGCGCCAGCAGCTTGGAAGATACGCAGTATTTT.

In this sample, this clone turned up a few times. The chain recombines TRBV21-1 with TRBJ2-3. TRBV21-1 is labeled a pseudogene. The CDR3 is made up of 16 amino acids. CDR3 sequence: CASSKFCSPSTDTQYF. CDR3 nucleotide sequence: TGTGCCAGCAGCAAATTTTGCAGCCCTAGCACAGATACGCAGTATTTT.

This clone was detected only a few times. The gene calls are TRBV7-9 and TRBJ1-3; D not resolved. The CDR3 runs 15 residues. The germline V gene encodes CDR1 SEHNR and CDR2 FQNEAQ (reference sequence). Trimming left V 1 base short and J 2 bases short, with 9 bases between. The CDR3 region is CASSLGQDAGNTIYF. CDR3 sequence (DNA): TGTGCCAGCAGCTTAGGCCAGGACGCTGGAAACACCATATATTTT.

This clone has just a few counts. The rearrangement uses TRBV7-2 and TRBJ1-5; 12 bases are shared with TRBD1. This CDR3 is 17 amino acids long. CDR1 and CDR2 (germline): SGHTA, FQGNSA. The trim removed 1 base at V and 6 bases at J, leaving 7 bases unmatched. The CDR3 DNA sequence: TGTGCCAGCAGCTTAGGAGGGACAGGGGGCAGGGGTCAGCCCCAGCATTTT. Translated: CASSLGGTGGRGQPQHF.

This clone was observed a few times. The V call is TRBV18, the J call TRBJ1-4; tentative D call: TRBD1 (5 bases). V was clipped by 3 bases and J by 1 base, with 9 bases between them. The CDR3 sequence is 15 residues long. The germline V gene encodes CDR1 KGHSH and CDR2 LQKENI. CDR3 in DNA: TGTGCCAGCTCACCCCTCAGGGAAACTAATGAAAAACTGTTTTTT. Translating it yields CASSPLRETNEKLFF.

The V call is TRBV2, the J call TRBJ2-7; the D gene is possibly TRBD1 (6 bases). Germline values: CDR1 SNHLY, CDR2 FYNNEI. The CDR3 is made up of 11 amino acids. V gave up 4 bases and J gave up 7 bases, with 8 bases separating them. CDR3 nucleotides: TGTGCCAGCAGTGTGGGGGCAGAGCAGTACTTC. Encoded protein: CASSVGAEQYF. The whole variable domain, filled in from reference TRBV2 and TRBJ2-7, reads EPEVTQTPSHQVTQMGQEVILRCVPISNHLYFYWYRQILGQKVEFLVSFYNNEISEKSEIFDDQFSVERPDGSNFTLKIRSTKLEDSAMYFCASSVGAEQYFGPGTRLTVT.

In this sample, this clone turned up once. The chain recombines TRBV7-9 with TRBJ2-1, with 7 nucleotides matching TRBD2. This CDR3 has 15 amino acids. Germline trimming cut 1 base from V and 4 bases from J; bases unmatched to any gene: 4. Per the germline V gene, CDR1 is SEHNR and CDR2 is FQNEAQ (reference sequence). Here the CDR3 DNA reads TGTGCCAGCAGCTTAGGAGCGGGGAGATACAATGAGCAGTTCTTC. Encoded protein: CASSLGAGRYNEQFF.

The rearrangement links TRBV5-6 to TRBJ2-7; TRBD2 matches 9 bases. The J segment lost 8 bases and the V segment lost 1 base, leaving 16 bases of the junction unmatched. Germline lookup yields CDR1 SGHDT and CDR2 YYEEEE. The length of the CDR3 is 17 residues. The CDR3 here is CASSLRSGRGGTNKQYV. CDR3 DNA: TGTGCCAGCAGCTTGAGGTCTGGGCGGGGGGGGACGAACAAGCAGTACGTC.

This clone has a single count. The rearrangement links TRBV19 to TRBJ2-2, with 9 nucleotides matching TRBD2. The germline V gene encodes CDR1 LNHDA and CDR2 SQIVND (reference sequence). The trim removed 3 bases at V and 2 bases at J, leaving 7 bases unmatched. The CDR3 runs to 17 residues. The CDR3 region is CASSMAGGPRNTGELFF. CDR3 nucleotides: TGTGCCAGTAGTATGGCGGGAGGGCCTAGAAACACCGGGGAGCTGTTTTTT.